This record looks at one T cell receptor (beta chain) sequence and its context. The antigen remains unidentified. Profiled with immunoSEQ multiplex PCR; TCRdb holds only in-frame clones, not every one. Among fewer than 150,000 clones listed, approximately 81% were seen once. This sample stems from a study of cytotoxic CD8 clonotypes in ibrutinib-treated CLL. For the study at large: After a median roughly 12 months on treatment (6 to 36), response samples were drawn. On average, fewer than 95,000 productive rearrangements and more than 200,000 productive templates per sample. Notes on the study in general: Clonality rose at ibrutinib response and fell back toward baseline at progression.

V was pared by 6 bases and J by 1 base, with 3 bases of the junction left unmatched. The CDR3 contains 14 residues. The germline gives CDR1 MNHNY, CDR2 SVGAGI (reference sequence). The genes are TRBV6-6 and TRBJ2-3; 8 nucleotides match TRBD2. Here the sequenced sample was PBMCs, taken after 24 months of ibrutinib treatment. This TCR was sampled from a human donor with chronic lymphocytic leukemia. CDR3 bases: TGTGCCAGCAGCGGGGGGGCCGGCACAGATACGCAGTATTTT. It specifies CASSGGAGTDTQYF.